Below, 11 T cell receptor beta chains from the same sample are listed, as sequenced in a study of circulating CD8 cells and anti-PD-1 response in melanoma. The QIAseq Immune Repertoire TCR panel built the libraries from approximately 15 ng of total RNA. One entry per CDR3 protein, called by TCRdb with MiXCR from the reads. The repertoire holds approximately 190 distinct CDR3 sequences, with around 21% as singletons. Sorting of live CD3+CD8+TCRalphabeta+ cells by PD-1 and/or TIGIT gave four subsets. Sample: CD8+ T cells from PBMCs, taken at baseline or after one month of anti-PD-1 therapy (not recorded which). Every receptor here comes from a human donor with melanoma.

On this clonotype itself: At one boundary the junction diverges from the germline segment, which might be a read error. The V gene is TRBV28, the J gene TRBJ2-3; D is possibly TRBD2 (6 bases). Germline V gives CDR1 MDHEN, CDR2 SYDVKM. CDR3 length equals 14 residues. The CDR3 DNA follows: TGTGTCAGCAGTTTGTCTAGCGACACAGATACGCAGTATTTT. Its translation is CVSSLSSDTDTQYF.

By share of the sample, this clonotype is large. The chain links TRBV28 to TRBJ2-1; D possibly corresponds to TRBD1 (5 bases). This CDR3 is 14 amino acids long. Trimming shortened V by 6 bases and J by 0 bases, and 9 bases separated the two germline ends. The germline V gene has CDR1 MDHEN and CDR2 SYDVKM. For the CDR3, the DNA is TGTGCCAGCAGACGACAGAGCTCCTACAATGAGCAGTTCTTC. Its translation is CASRRQSSYNEQFF.

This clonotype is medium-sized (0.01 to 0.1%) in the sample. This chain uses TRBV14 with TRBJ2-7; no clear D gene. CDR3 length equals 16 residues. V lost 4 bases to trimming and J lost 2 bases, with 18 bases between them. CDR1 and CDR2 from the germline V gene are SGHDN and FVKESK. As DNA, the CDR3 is TGTGCCAGCAGCCTGCTGGATAAGAAAATAGCCTACGAGCAGTACTTC. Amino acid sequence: CASSLLDKKIAYEQYF.

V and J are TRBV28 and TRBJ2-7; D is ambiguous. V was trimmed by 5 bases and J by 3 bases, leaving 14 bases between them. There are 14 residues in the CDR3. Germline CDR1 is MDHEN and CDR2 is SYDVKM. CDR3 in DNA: TGTGCCAGCAGTCCAGGACCGGAATACTACGAGCAGTACTTC. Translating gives CASSPGPEYYEQYF.

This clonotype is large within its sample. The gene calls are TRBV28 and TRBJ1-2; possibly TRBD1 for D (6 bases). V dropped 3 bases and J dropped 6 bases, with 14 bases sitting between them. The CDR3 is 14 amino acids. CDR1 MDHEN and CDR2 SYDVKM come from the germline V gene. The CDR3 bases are TGTGCCAGCAGTTTTGGGGGGCTAATCGATGGCTACACCTTC. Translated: CASSFGGLIDGYTF.

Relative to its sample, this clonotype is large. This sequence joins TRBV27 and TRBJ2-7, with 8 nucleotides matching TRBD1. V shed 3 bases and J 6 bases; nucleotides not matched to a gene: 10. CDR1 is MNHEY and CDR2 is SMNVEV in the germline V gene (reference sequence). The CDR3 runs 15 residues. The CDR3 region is CASSFLRQGNPEQYF. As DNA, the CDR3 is TGTGCCAGCAGTTTTTTAAGACAGGGGAACCCCGAGCAGTACTTC.

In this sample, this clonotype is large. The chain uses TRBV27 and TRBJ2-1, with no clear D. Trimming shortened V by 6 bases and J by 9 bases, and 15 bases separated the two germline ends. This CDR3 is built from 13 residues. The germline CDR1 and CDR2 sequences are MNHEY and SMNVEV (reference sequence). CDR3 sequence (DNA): TGTGCCAGCAGCTTCACCGTGGGCGGTGAGCAGTTCTTC. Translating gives CASSFTVGGEQFF.

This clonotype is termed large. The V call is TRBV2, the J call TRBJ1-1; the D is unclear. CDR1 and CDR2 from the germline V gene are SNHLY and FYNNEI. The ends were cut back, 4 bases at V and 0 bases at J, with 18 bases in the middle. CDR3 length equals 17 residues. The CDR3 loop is CASSGLRTRTMNTEAFF. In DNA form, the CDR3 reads TGTGCCAGCAGTGGCCTCCGGACCCGGACCATGAACACTGAAGCTTTCTTT.

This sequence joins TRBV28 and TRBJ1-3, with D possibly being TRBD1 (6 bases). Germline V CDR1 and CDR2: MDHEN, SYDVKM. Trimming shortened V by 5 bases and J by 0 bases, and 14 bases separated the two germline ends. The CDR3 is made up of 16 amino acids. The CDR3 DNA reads TGTGCCAGCAGTCCATTTACAGGGAGCTCTGGAAACACCATATATTTT. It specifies CASSPFTGSSGNTIYF.

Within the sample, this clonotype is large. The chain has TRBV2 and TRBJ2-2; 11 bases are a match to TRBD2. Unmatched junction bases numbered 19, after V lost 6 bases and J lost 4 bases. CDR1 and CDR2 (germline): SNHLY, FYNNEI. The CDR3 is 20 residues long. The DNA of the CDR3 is TGTGCCAGCAGGGGTAGACTAGCGGGGACCGCTGATCCCTTCACCGGGGAGCTGTTTTTT. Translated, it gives CASRGRLAGTADPFTGELFF.

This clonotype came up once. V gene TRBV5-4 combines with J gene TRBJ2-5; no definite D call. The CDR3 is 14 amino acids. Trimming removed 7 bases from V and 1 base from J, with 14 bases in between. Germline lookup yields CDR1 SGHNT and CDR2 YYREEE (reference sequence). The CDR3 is CASGDETPQETQYF. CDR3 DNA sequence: TGTGCCAGCGGTGACGAGACACCCCAAGAGACCCAGTACTTC.